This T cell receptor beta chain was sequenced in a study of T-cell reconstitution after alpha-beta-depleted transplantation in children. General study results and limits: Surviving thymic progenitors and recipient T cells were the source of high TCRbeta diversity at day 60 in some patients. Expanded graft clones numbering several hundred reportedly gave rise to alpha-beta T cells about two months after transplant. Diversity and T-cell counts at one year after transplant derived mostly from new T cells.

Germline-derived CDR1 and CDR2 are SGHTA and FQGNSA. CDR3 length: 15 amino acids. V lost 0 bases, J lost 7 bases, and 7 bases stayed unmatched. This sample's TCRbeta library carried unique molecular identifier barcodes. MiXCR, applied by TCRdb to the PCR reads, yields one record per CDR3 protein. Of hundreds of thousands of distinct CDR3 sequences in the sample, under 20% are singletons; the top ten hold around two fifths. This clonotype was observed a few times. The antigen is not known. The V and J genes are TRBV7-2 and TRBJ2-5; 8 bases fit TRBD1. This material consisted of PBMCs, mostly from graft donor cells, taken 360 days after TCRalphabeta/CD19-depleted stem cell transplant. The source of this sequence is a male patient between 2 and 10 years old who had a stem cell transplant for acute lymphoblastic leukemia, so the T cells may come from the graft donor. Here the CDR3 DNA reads TGTGCCAGCAGCTTAGCTCAGGGGGCTAGGGGGACCCAGTACTTC. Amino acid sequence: CASSLAQGARGTQYF.